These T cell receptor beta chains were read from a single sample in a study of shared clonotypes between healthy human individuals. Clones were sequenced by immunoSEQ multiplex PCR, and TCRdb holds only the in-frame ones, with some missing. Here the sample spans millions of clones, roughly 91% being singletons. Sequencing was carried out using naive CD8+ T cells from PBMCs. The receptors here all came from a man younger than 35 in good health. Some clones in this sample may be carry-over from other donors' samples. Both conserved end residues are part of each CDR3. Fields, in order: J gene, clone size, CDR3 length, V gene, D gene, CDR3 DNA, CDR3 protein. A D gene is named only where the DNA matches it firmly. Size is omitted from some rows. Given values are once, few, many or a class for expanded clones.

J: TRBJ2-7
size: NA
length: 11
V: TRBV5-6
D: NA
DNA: TGTGCCAGCAGCTTGGGGCTCGAGCAGTACTTC
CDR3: CASSLGLEQYF

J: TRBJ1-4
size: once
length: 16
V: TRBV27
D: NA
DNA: TGTGCCAGCAGTTTAAGAGGGATTGGACAGAATGAAAAACTGTTTTTT
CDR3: CASSLRGIGQNEKLFF

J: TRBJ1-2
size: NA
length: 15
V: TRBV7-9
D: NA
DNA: TGTGCCAGCAGCTTGAGTGTAGCCTGGGTCTATGGCTACACCTTC
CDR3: CASSLSVAWVYGYTF

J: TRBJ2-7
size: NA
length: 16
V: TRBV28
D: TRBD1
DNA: TGTGCCAGCAGTTACCCTACCGGGACAGCTTCCTACGAGCAGTACTTC
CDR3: CASSYPTGTASYEQYF

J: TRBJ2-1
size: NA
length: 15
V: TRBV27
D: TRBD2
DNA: TGTGCCAGCAGCCCGGGACTAGGGGGCTACAATGAGCAGTTCTTC
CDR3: CASSPGLGGYNEQFF

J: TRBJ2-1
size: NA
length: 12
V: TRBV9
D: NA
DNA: TGTGCCAGCAGCGCGTCGGGCAATGAGCAGTTCTTC
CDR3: CASSASGNEQFF

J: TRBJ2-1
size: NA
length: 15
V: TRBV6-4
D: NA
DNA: TGTGCCAGCAGTGACTCCGGCTTCCGCCCGGGTGAGCAGTTCTTC
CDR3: CASSDSGFRPGEQFF

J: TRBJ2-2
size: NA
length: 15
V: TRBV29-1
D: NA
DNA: TGCAGCGTTGAAAAAGGAGACCGGAACACCGGGGAGCTGTTTTTT
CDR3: CSVEKGDRNTGELFF

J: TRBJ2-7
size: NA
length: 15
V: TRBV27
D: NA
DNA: TGTGCCAGCAGTTTTCAGGGGACCTATAACTACGAGCAGTACTTC
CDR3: CASSFQGTYNYEQYF

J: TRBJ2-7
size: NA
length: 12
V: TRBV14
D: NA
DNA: TGTGCCAGCAGCCAAGGGAGGTACGAGCAGTACTTC
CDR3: CASSQGRYEQYF

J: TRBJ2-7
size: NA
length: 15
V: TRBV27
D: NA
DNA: TGTGCCAGCAGCAATGACAGGACCCTCTCCTACGAGCAGTACTTC
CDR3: CASSNDRTLSYEQYF

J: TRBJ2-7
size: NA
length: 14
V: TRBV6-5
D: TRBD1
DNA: TGTGCCAGCAGTCAGGGACAGTCGACCTACGAGCAGTACTTC
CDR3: CASSQGQSTYEQYF

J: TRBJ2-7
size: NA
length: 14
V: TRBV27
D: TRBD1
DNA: TGTGCCAGCAGTCCACGACAGGGCTACTACGAGCAGTACTTC
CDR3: CASSPRQGYYEQYF

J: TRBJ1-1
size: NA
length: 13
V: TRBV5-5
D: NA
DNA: TGTGCCAGCAGCCTTTGGGTGGGCACTGAAGCTTTCTTT
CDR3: CASSLWVGTEAFF

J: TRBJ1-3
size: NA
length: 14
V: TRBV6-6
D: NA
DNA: TGTGCCAGCAGTTACTCAGGGGCTGGAAACACCATATATTTT
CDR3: CASSYSGAGNTIYF

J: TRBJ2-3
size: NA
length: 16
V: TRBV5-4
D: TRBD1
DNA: TGTGCCAGCAGCCCTACAGGGGGCTGGGGCACAGATACGCAGTATTTT
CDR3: CASSPTGGWGTDTQYF

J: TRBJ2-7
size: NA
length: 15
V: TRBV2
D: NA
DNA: TGTGCCAGCGGCGAAAACGACAGTCCCTCCTACGAGCAGTACTTC
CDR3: CASGENDSPSYEQYF

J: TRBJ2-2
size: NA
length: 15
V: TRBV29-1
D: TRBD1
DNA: TGCAGCGTTGAAGGCGGGACAGGGAACACCGGGGAGCTGTTTTTT
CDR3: CSVEGGTGNTGELFF

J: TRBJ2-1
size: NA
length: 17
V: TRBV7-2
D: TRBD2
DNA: TGTGCCAGCAGCTCCCGCTCCCACGGGAGGACCTACAATGAGCAGTTCTTC
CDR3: CASSSRSHGRTYNEQFF

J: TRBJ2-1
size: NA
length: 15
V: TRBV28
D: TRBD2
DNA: TGTGCCAGCAGTTTCCTGGGGGAGGGTAGAAATGAGCAGTTCTTC
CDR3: CASSFLGEGRNEQFF

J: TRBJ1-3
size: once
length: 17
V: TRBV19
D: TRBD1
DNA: TGTGCCAGTAGTATACGGGACAGGGCCTCCTCTGGAAACACCATATATTTT
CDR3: CASSIRDRASSGNTIYF

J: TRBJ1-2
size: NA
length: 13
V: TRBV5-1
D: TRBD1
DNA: TGCGCCAGCAGTCGGGACAGGGAAGTTGGCTACACCTTC
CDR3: CASSRDREVGYTF

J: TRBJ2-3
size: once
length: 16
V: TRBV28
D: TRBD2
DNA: TGTGCCAGCAGTTTCCCTAGCGGGAGGAATACAGATACGCAGTATTTT
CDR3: CASSFPSGRNTDTQYF

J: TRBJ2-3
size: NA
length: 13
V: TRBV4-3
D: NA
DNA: TGCGCCAGCAGCCAAAGGGAGACAGATACGCAGTATTTT
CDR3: CASSQRETDTQYF